What follows are 30 T cell receptor beta chains derived from one specimen sequenced in a study of human T cells and chemical hapten exposure. One entry per CDR3 protein, called by TCRdb with MiXCR from the RACE reads. Of about 82,000 distinct CDR3 sequences in the sample, about 9.4% were seen once. The time point: patch test 2, 6 weeks after DPC sensitization. Treatment denoted: therapeutic diphenylcyclopropenone sensitization with weekly scalp DPC. Sequenced here: whole blood, sampled in connection with sensitization to the hapten diphenylcyclopropenone (DPC). The receptors here all came from a woman aged 50 to 60 with alopecia areata. Some clones in this sample may be carry-over from other donors' samples.

This clonotype came up a few times. The chain employs TRBV5-5 and TRBJ1-1; D is unclear. V lost 4 bases to trimming and J lost 0 bases, with 10 bases between them. This CDR3 has 14 residues. Germline CDR1 reads SGHKS; CDR2 reads YYEKEE (reference sequence). The chain's CDR3 is CASSALLMNTEAFF. The CDR3 nucleotides read TGTGCCAGCAGCGCCCTACTCATGAACACTGAAGCTTTCTTT.

At least ten counts were recorded for this clonotype. This sequence joins TRBV7-6 and TRBJ2-2; no firm D call. The germline CDR1 and CDR2 sequences are SGHVS and FNYEAQ. The CDR3 consists of 13 residues. V lost 5 bases and J 6 bases, leaving 10 bases between the germline ends. The CDR3 is CASSKRNPGELFF. The CDR3 bases are TGTGCCAGCAGCAAGAGAAACCCCGGGGAGCTGTTTTTT. The full variable domain, completed using reference TRBV7-6 and TRBJ2-2, is GAGVSQSPRYKVTKRGQDVALRCDPISGHVSLYWYRQALGQGPEFLTYFNYEAQQDKSGLPNDRFSAERPEGSISTLTIQRTEQRDSAMYRCASSKRNPGELFFGEGSRLTVL.

This clonotype turned up a few times. The chain recombines TRBV4-1 with TRBJ2-7; no clear D. The CDR3 is 15 residues long. Trimming pared 0 bases from V and 3 bases from J, leaving 12 bases between. Germline V lookup: CDR1 MGHRA, CDR2 YSYEKL. CDR3 sequence: CASSQDPGSLYEQYF. The DNA for the CDR3 is TGCGCCAGCAGCCAAGACCCAGGTTCGCTCTACGAGCAGTACTTC.

Many counts were recorded for this clonotype. V gene TRBV7-6 combines with J gene TRBJ1-4; D ambiguous. Germline loops: CDR1 SGHVS, CDR2 FNYEAQ. The CDR3 totals 17 residues. The V and J ends lost 6 bases and 4 bases respectively, with 21 bases between them. The CDR3: CASSPTGRMRINEKLFF. The CDR3 bases are TGTGCCAGCAGTCCGACCGGGCGCATGAGGATTAATGAAAAACTGTTTTTT.

This clonotype was seen a few times. This rearrangement joins TRBV10-2 to TRBJ1-1; the D is unclear. The CDR3 runs 14 residues. The germline CDR1 and CDR2 sequences are WSHSY and SAAADI. The V end lost 6 bases, the J end lost 0 bases, and 11 bases lay between the germline ends. CDR3 nucleotide sequence: TGCGCCAGCAGATGGTCCCAGATGAACACTGAAGCTTTCTTT. Amino acids: CASRWSQMNTEAFF.

This chain uses TRBV29-1 with TRBJ2-1; 11 positions match TRBD2. Germline V gene data show CDR1 as SQVTM and CDR2 as ANQGSEA. V gave up 4 bases and J gave up 9 bases; unmatched junction bases: 11. The CDR3 runs to 15 residues. DNA of the CDR3: TGCAGCGTTGGGGCCACTCCACTAGCGGGAGTTGAGCAGTTCTTC. This gives the protein CSVGATPLAGVEQFF.

This clonotype was seen at least ten times. The rearrangement links TRBV11-2 to TRBJ2-5, with 8 positions matching TRBD2. The CDR3 runs to 15 residues. With 5 bases clipped from V and 4 bases from J, the junction kept 9 bases outside the gene matches. Germline assignment: CDR1 SGHAT and CDR2 FQNNGV. Written as DNA, the CDR3 is TGTGCCAGCAGCGTGGGACTAGGTAGAACAGAGACCCAGTACTTC. Its translation: CASSVGLGRTETQYF.

This clonotype was detected ten times or more. The CDR3 DNA reads TGCAGCGCAAAGGACAGAGGGAACACTGAAGCTTTCTTT. The encoded protein is CSAKDRGNTEAFF. This rearrangement joins TRBV29-1 to TRBJ1-1; a possible D gene is TRBD1 (6 bases). V was trimmed by 7 bases and J by 1 base, leaving 13 bases between them. Germline-derived CDR1 and CDR2 are SQVTM and ANQGSEA. The CDR3 sequence is 13 residues long. Complete variable domain (other parts from reference TRBV29-1 and TRBJ1-1): SAVISQKPSRDICQRGTSLTIQCQVDSQVTMMFWYRQQPGQSLTLIATANQGSEATYESGFVIDKFPISRPNLTFSTLTVSNMSPEDSSIYLCSAKDRGNTEAFFGQGTRLTVV.

The chain couples TRBV20-1 to TRBJ2-7, with TRBD2 matching over 9 bases. Trimming took 0 bases from V and 4 from J; bases not matched to a gene: 7. The germline V gene encodes CDR1 DFQATT and CDR2 SNEGSKA (reference sequence). This CDR3 has 15 residues. CDR3 loop: CSARDPAGGPYEQYF. As DNA, the CDR3 is TGCAGTGCTAGAGATCCGGCGGGAGGGCCTTACGAGCAGTACTTC.

The table lists this clonotype with a few counts. The chain joins TRBV20-1 to TRBJ2-4, with TRBD1 identical over 9 bases. Germline trimming cut 5 bases from V and 6 bases from J; bases unmatched to any gene: 11. CDR3 size: 15 residues. CDR1 is DFQATT and CDR2 is SNEGSKA in the germline V gene (reference sequence). CDR3 loop: CSAPKGGTGRNIQYF. The CDR3 coding sequence is TGCAGTGCTCCGAAGGGGGGGACAGGGAGAAACATTCAGTACTTC.

This clonotype was found many times. The chain has TRBV7-9 and TRBJ2-3, with 14 nucleotides matching TRBD2. CDR3 size: 16 residues. V trimming: 3 bases; J trimming: 6 bases; junction bases outside the gene matches: 5. Germline CDR1 is SEHNR and CDR2 is FQNEAQ (reference sequence). The CDR3 DNA reads as TGTGCCAGCAGCTTGGGACTAGCGGGAGTTTATGATACGCAGTATTTT. Protein: CASSLGLAGVYDTQYF.

This clonotype was counted once. The DNA of the CDR3 is TGTGCCAGCAGCACCCGTGCTTACAATGAGCAGTTCTTC. This sequence encodes CASSTRAYNEQFF. The chain employs TRBV7-2 and TRBJ2-1; unclear D gene. V gave up 5 bases and J gave up 4 bases, with 9 bases separating them. The CDR3 extends over 13 amino acids. Germline V lookup: CDR1 SGHTA, CDR2 FQGNSA. Full variable domain (rest looked up from reference TRBV7-2 and TRBJ2-1): GAGVSQSPSNKVTEKGKDVELRCDPISGHTALYWYRQSLGQGLEFLIYFQGNSAPDKSGLPSDRFSAERTGGSVSTLTIQRTQQEDSAVYLCASSTRAYNEQFFGPGTRLTVL.

This chain links TRBV19 with TRBJ1-2, with 7 bases fitting TRBD1. With 6 bases clipped from V and 8 bases from J, the junction kept 9 bases outside the gene matches. This CDR3 contains 13 residues. The V gene's germline CDR1 is LNHDA and CDR2 SQIVND (reference sequence). This chain's CDR3 is CASRSRGRDGYTF. CDR3 in DNA: TGTGCCAGTAGGTCAAGGGGGCGAGACGGCTACACCTTC.

The chain employs TRBV5-1 and TRBJ2-2; D is possibly TRBD1 (6 bases). V was shortened by 6 bases and J by 2 bases, with 14 bases between the two germline ends. The CDR3 is 15 amino acids. The germline V gene encodes CDR1 SGHRS and CDR2 YFSETQ. CDR3 in amino acids: CASTRGRGNTGELFF. The CDR3 DNA sequence: TGCGCCAGCACCCGCGGCAGGGGCAACACCGGGGAGCTGTTTTTT. Supplemented by reference TRBV5-1 and TRBJ2-2, the full variable domain reads KAGVTQTPRYLIKTRGQQVTLSCSPISGHRSVSWYQQTPGQGLQFLFEYFSETQRNKGNFPGRFSGRQFSNSRSEMNVSTLELGDSALYLCASTRGRGNTGELFFGEGSRLTVL.

This chain connects TRBV27 to TRBJ2-5; D is possibly TRBD1 (6 bases). V shed 8 bases and J shed 2 bases, with 12 bases lying between them. The CDR3 loop spans 13 amino acids. The germline V gene has CDR1 MNHEY and CDR2 SMNVEV (reference sequence). CDR3 loop: CASRDNVQETQYF. The CDR3 nucleotides are TGTGCCAGCCGGGACAACGTACAAGAGACCCAGTACTTC.

This clonotype showed up many times. The chain links TRBV28 to TRBJ1-3; 9 nucleotides agree with TRBD1. After removal of 8 bases from V and 4 bases from J, the junction contained 9 bases not matched to a gene. CDR3 length: 15 residues. Germline CDR1 MDHEN, CDR2 SYDVKM. The CDR3 protein is CASGWTGASGNTIYF. The CDR3 DNA follows: TGTGCCAGCGGGTGGACAGGGGCATCCGGAAACACCATATATTTT.

This clonotype was seen a handful of times. This rearrangement joins TRBV6-6 to TRBJ1-1; no firm D call. Germline CDR1 and CDR2: MNHNY and SVGAGI (reference sequence). This CDR3 is built from 13 residues. Trimming took off 2 bases at V and 1 base at J, with 5 bases between the two ends. As DNA, the CDR3 is TGTGCCAGCAGTTACAGTGAGAACACTGAAGCTTTCTTT. Encoded protein: CASSYSENTEAFF.

The rearrangement joins TRBV27 to TRBJ2-5; D gene unclear. Germline lookup yields CDR1 MNHEY and CDR2 SMNVEV (reference sequence). CDR3 size: 12 residues. Between the trimmed V and J ends, which lost 6 bases and 9 bases, there was a span of 14 bases. Here the CDR3 DNA reads TGTGCCAGCAGAGGACCAGGAAGATCCCAGTACTTC. Protein product: CASRGPGRSQYF.

The chain uses TRBV21-1 and TRBJ2-7; the table's D call of TRBD1 was not tested on the DNA. TRBV21-1 is termed a pseudogene. CDR3 length: 17 residues. The CDR3 bases are TGTGCCAGCAGCAATATAGGGGAGAGGGACAGGGGCTACGAGCAGTACTTC. Translated: CASSNIGERDRGYEQYF.

This clonotype was seen repeatedly, ten times or more. The rearrangement joins TRBV18 to TRBJ1-2; D call uncertain. Germline V gives CDR1 KGHSH, CDR2 LQKENI. V was cut by 2 bases and J by 8 bases, with 6 bases left in between. CDR3 length: 11 amino acids. CDR3 amino acids: CASSPDRGYTF. DNA of the CDR3: TGTGCCAGCTCACCAGATCGGGGCTACACCTTC.

This clonotype has a handful of counts. J is TRBJ2-2 and V is TRBV6-2 or TRBV6-3; TRBD2 is a possible D gene (5 bases). This CDR3 region has 16 residues. CDR1 and CDR2 (germline): MNHEY, SVGEGT. V was clipped by 6 bases and J by 4 bases, with 18 bases between them. Here the CDR3 reads CASSSGPGGGTGELFF. The CDR3 DNA reads as TGTGCCAGCAGCTCCGGGCCCGGAGGTGGCACCGGGGAGCTGTTTTTT.

Many counts were recorded for this clonotype. The CDR3 loop reads CASSSLRRGTEAFF. CDR3 in DNA: TGCGCCAGCAGCTCCCTTCGGAGGGGAACTGAAGCTTTCTTT. The chain links TRBV5-1 to TRBJ1-1; tentatively, D is TRBD1 (5 bases). The CDR3 length is 14 residues. Germline V gives CDR1 SGHRS, CDR2 YFSETQ. V lost 3 bases and J 5 bases, leaving 14 bases between the germline ends.

This clonotype occurred many times. CDR3 sequence: CASRKLLAGNEQFF. The CDR3 DNA follows: TGTGCCAGCAGAAAACTATTAGCGGGGAATGAGCAGTTCTTC. The chain carries TRBV2 and TRBJ2-1, with TRBD2 matching over 8 bases. This CDR3 is 14 amino acids long. Germline V CDR1 and CDR2: SNHLY, FYNNEI. Trimming cost V 6 bases and J 7 bases; bases outside gene matches: 8.

The J gene is TRBJ2-7, the V gene TRBV20-1, with 10 bases lining up with TRBD2. The CDR3 has 14 amino acids. Germline CDR1 reads DFQATT; CDR2 reads SNEGSKA (reference sequence). V was clipped by 7 bases and J by 2 bases; unmatched bases: 8. The CDR3 DNA reads TGCAGTGTTGTGAAAGGACTAGCGGCCTACGAGCAGTACTTC. The encoded protein is CSVVKGLAAYEQYF.

J is TRBJ2-7 and V is TRBV29-1; 11 nucleotides line up with TRBD2. The V gene's germline CDR1 is SQVTM and CDR2 ANQGSEA. The CDR3 is made up of 13 amino acids. V was pared by 5 bases and J by 6 bases, with 6 bases of the junction left unmatched. CDR3 coding DNA: TGCAGCGTTACGACTAGCGGGACCGCCGAGCAGTACTTC. It is translated as CSVTTSGTAEQYF.

This clonotype has a handful of counts. This chain joins TRBV7-9 and TRBJ2-1; weak D call: TRBD1 (6 bases). The V end was cut by 1 base, the J end by 5 bases, with 12 bases between. Per the germline V gene, CDR1 is SEHNR and CDR2 is FQNEAQ (reference sequence). The CDR3 runs 15 residues. The CDR3 sequence is CASSLVLTGNNEQFF. Written as DNA, the CDR3 is TGTGCCAGCAGCTTAGTTCTGACAGGAAACAATGAGCAGTTCTTC.

This rearrangement joins TRBV18 to TRBJ1-5; D is uncertain. Germline V gene lookup returns CDR1 KGHSH and CDR2 LQKENI. The CDR3 runs 15 residues. V was trimmed by 3 bases and J by 0 bases, leaving 9 bases between them. CDR3 loop: CASSPVPDSNQPQHF. The CDR3 DNA reads TGTGCCAGCTCACCTGTTCCCGATAGCAATCAGCCCCAGCATTTT.

V gene TRBV29-1 combines with J gene TRBJ1-1; 9 positions match TRBD1. CDR3 length: 13 amino acids. The V gene end was trimmed by 4 bases and the J gene end by 1 base; junction bases not matched to a gene: 1. Germline CDR1 and CDR2: SQVTM and ANQGSEA. In DNA, the CDR3 is TGCAGCGTTGGGGGACAGGGGAACACTGAAGCTTTCTTT. Its translation: CSVGGQGNTEAFF. Combining the CDR3 with reference TRBV29-1 and TRBJ1-1 gives the whole variable domain SAVISQKPSRDICQRGTSLTIQCQVDSQVTMMFWYRQQPGQSLTLIATANQGSEATYESGFVIDKFPISRPNLTFSTLTVSNMSPEDSSIYLCSVGGQGNTEAFFGQGTRLTVV.

This clonotype has ten or more counts. The junction and the germline gene differ at one end; a read error may be behind it. The chain couples TRBV11-2 to TRBJ2-7; 7 positions agree with TRBD1. Per the germline V gene, CDR1 is SGHAT and CDR2 is FQNNGV. CDR3 length: 12 residues. CDR3 nucleotide sequence: TGTGCCAGCACCGAAGGCGTCCGGACAGGAGCTTTC. This encodes CASTEGVRTGAF.

This clonotype was seen a few times. The genes are TRBV21-1 and TRBJ2-1; the DNA was not used to check the table's D call, TRBD2. TRBV21-1 has pseudogene status. The CDR3 runs to 18 residues. This CDR3 reads CASSKAGTSGGAYNEQFF. Written as DNA, the CDR3 is TGTGCCAGCAGCAAGGCCGGGACTAGCGGGGGAGCCTACAATGAGCAGTTCTTC.